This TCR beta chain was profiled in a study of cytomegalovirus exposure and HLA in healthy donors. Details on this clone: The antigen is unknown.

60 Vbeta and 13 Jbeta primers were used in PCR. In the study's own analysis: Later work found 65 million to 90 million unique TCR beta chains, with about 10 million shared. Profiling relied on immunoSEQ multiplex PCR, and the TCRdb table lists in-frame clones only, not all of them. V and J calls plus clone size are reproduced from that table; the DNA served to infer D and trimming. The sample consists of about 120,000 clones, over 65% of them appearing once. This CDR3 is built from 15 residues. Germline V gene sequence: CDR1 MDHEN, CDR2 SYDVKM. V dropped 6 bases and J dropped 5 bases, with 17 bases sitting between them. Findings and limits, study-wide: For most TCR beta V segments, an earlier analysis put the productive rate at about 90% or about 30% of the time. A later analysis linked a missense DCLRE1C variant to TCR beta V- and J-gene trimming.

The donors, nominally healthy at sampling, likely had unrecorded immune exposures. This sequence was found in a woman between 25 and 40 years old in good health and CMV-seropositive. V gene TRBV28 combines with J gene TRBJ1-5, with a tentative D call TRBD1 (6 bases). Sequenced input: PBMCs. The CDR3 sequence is CASSPRGHRDQPQHF. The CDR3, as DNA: TGTGCCAGCAGCCCACGGGGACACAGGGATCAGCCCCAGCATTTT.